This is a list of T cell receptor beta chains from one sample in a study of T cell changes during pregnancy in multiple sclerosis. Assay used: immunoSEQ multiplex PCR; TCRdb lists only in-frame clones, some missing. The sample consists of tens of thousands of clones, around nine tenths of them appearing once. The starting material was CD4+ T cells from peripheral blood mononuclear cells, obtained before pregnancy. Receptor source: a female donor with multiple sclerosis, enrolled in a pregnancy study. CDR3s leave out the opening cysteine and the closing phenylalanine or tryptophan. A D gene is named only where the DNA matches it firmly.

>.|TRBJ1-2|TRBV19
ASRAGVDYGYT
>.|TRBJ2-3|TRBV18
ASSPDGGTDTQY
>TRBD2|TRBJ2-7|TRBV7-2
ASSPIRLAGGHEQY
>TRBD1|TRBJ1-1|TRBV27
ASSPRKPGQGARGLSGDTEAF
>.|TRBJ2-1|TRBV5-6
ASSQGGALYYNEQF
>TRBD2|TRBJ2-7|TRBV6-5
ASRPDSGSLYEQY
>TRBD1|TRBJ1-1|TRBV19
ASIQQGYTEAF
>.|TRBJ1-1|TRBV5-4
ASSLPRGGERVAF
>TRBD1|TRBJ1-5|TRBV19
ASSAGQVYQPQH
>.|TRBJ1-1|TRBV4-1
ASSQWGGSTEAF
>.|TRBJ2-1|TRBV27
ASSGLRVGTPFYEQF
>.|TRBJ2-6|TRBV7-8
ASSSTTAGSGANVLT
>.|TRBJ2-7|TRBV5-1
ASADSTYEQY
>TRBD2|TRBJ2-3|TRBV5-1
ASSPRTSGTLSTDTQY
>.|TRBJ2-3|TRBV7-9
ASGRRASYSDTQY
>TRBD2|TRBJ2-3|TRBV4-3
ASSQEWYIEGLETADTQY
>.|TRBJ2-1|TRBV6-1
ASSWGDGNNEQF
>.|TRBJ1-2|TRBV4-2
ASSQDEQGNYGYT
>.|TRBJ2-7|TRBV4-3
ASSRERTTYEQY
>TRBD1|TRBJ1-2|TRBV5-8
ASRVGTGLVYT
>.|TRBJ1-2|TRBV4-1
ASSQGSFQTFPNYGYT
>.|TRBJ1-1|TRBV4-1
ASSQGLRNTEAF